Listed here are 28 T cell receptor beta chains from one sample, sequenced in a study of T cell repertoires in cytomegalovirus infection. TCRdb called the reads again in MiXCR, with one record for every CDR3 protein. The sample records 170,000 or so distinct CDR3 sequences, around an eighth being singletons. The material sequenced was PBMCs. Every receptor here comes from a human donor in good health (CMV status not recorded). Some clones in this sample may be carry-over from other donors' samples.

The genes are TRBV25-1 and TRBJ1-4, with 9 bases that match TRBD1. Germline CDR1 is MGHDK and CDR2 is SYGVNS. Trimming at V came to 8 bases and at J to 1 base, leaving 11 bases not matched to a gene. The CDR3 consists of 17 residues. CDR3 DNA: TGTGCCAGCCGTTCGGACAGGGGAAAGAAAACTAATGAAAAACTGTTTTTT. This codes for CASRSDRGKKTNEKLFF.

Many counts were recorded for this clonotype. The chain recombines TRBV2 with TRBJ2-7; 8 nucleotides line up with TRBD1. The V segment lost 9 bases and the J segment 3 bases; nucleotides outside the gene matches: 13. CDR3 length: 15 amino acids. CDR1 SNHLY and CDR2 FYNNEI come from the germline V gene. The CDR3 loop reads CASSPGTGGRYEQYF. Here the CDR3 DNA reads TGTGCCAGTTCTCCCGGGACAGGAGGTCGCTACGAGCAGTACTTC.

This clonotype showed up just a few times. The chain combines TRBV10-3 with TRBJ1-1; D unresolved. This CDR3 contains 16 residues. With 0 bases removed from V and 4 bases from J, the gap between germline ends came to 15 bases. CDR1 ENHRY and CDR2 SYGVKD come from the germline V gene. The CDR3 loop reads CAISESTLGIATEAFF. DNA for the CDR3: TGTGCCATCAGTGAGTCGACTCTGGGAATAGCCACTGAAGCTTTCTTT.

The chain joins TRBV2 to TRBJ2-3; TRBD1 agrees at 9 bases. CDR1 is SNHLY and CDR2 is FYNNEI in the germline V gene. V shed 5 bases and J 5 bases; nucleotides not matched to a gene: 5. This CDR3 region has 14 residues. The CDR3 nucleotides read TGTGCCAGCAGTACGAGACAGGGGGGAGATACGCAGTATTTT. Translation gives CASSTRQGGDTQYF.

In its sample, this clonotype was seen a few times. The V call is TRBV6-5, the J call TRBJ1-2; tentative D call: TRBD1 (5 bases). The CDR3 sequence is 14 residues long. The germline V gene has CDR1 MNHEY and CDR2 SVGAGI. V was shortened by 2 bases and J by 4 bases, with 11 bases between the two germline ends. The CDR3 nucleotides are TGTGCCAGCAGTTACATGAGGGGTTCCTATGGCTACACCTTC. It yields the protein CASSYMRGSYGYTF.

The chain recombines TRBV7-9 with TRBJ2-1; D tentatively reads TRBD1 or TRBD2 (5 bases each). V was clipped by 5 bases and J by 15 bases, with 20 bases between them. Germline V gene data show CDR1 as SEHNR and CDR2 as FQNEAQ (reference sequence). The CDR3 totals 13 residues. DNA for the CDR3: TGTGCCAGCAGCCCCACTTACCGGGACCCGCGGTTCTTC. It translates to CASSPTYRDPRFF.

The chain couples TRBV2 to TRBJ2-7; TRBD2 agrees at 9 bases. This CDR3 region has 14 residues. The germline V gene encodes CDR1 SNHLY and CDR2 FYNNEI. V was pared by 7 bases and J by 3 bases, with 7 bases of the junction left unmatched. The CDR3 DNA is TGTGCCAGCACCGGGACTAGCACCCGCTACGAGCAGTACTTC. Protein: CASTGTSTRYEQYF.

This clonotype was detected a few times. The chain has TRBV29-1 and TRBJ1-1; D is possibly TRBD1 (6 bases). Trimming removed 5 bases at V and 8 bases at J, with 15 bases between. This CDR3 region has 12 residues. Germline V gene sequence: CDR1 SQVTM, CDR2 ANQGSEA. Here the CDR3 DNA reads TGCAGCGTTCACAGGGTAGGGTCAGAAGCTTTCTTT. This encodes CSVHRVGSEAFF.

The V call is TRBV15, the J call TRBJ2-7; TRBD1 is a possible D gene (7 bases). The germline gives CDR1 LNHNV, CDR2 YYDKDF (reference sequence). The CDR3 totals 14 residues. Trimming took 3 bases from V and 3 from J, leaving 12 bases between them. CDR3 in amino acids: CATSRDRTNYEQYF. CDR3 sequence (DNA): TGTGCCACCAGCAGGGACAGGACTAACTACGAGCAGTACTTC.

CDR3 in amino acids: CASTSRRTNTEAFF. The DNA of the CDR3 is TGTGCCAGCACCTCCCGAAGGACGAACACTGAAGCTTTCTTT. V usage is TRBV7-2 and J usage is TRBJ1-1; D is uncertain. CDR3 size: 14 residues. Germline V gives CDR1 SGHTA, CDR2 FQGNSA. V was cut by 7 bases and J by 1 base, with 13 bases left in between. The variable domain in full, with the rest retrieved from reference TRBV7-2 and TRBJ1-1, is GAGVSQSPSNKVTEKGKDVELRCDPISGHTALYWYRQSLGQGLEFLIYFQGNSAPDKSGLPSDRFSAERTGGSVSTLTIQRTQQEDSAVYLCASTSRRTNTEAFFGQGTRLTVV.

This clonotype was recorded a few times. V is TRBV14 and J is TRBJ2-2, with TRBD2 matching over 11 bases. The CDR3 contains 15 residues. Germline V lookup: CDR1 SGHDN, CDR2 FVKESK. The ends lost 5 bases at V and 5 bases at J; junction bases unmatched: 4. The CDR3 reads CASSVRLAGTGELFF. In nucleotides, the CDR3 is TGTGCCAGCAGCGTCCGACTAGCGGGAACCGGGGAGCTGTTTTTT.

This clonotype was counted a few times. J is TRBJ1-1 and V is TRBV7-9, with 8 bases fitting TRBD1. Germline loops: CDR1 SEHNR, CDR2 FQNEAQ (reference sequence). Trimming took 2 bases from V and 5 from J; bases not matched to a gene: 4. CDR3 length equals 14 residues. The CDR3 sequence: CASSLRTGLTEAFF. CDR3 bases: TGTGCCAGCAGCTTACGGACAGGGCTTACTGAAGCTTTCTTT.

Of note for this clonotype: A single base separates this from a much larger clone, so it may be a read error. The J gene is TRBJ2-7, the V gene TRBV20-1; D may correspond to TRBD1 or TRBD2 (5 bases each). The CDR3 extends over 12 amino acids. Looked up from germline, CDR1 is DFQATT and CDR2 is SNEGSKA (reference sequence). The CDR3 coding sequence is TGCAGTGCTAGACAGGGAGCCTACGATCAGTACTTC. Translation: CSARQGAYDQYF.

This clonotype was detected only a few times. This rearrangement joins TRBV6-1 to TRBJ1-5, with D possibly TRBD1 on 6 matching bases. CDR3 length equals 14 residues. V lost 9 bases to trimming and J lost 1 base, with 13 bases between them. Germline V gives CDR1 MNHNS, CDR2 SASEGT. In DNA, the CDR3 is TGTGCCAGTCTGGACAGAGGGAGCAATCAGCCCCAGCATTTT. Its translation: CASLDRGSNQPQHF.

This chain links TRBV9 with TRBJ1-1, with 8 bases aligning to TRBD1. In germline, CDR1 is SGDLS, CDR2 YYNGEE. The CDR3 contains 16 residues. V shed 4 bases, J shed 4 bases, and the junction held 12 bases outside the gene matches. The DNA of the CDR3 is TGTGCCAGCAGCTCAGGGGCAGGGGGCGCCGGCACTGAAGCTTTCTTT. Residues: CASSSGAGGAGTEAFF. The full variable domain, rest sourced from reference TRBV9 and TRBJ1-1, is DSGVTQTPKHLITATGQRVTLRCSPRSGDLSVYWYQQSLDQGLQFLIQYYNGEERAKGNILERFSAQQFPDLHSELNLSSLELGDSALYFCASSSGAGGAGTEAFFGQGTRLTVV.

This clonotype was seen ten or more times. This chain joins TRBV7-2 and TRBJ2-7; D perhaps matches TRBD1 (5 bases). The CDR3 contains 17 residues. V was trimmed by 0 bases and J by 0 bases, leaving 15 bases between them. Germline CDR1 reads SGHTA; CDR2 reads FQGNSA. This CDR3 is CASSLAFRAGPSYEQYF. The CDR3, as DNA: TGTGCCAGCAGCTTAGCTTTTCGGGCAGGGCCCTCCTACGAGCAGTACTTC. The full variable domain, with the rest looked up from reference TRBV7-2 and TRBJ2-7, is GAGVSQSPSNKVTEKGKDVELRCDPISGHTALYWYRQSLGQGLEFLIYFQGNSAPDKSGLPSDRFSAERTGGSVSTLTIQRTQQEDSAVYLCASSLAFRAGPSYEQYFGPGTRLTVT.

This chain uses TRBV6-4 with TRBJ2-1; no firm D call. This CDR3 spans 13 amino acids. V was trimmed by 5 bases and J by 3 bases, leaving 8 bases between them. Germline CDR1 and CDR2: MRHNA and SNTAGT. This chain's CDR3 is CASSNTGYNEQFF. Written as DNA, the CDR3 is TGTGCCAGCAGTAACACGGGCTACAATGAGCAGTTCTTC.

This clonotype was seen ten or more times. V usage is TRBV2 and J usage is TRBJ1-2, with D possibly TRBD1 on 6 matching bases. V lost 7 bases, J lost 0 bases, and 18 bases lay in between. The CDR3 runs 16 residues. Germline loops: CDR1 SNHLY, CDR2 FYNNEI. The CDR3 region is CASKENRELANYGYTF. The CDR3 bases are TGTGCCAGCAAGGAGAACAGGGAGTTAGCTAACTATGGCTACACCTTC.

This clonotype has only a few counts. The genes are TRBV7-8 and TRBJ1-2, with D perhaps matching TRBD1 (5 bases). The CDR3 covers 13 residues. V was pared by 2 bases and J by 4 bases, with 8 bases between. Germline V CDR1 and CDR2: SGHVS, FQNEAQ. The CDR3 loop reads CASSLNGGYGYTF. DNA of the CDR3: TGTGCCAGCAGCTTAAACGGGGGCTATGGCTACACCTTC.

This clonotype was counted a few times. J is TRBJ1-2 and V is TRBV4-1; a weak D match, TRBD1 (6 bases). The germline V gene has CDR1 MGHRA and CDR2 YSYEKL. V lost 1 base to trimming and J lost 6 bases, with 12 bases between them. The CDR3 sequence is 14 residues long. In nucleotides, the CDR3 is TGCGCCAGCAGCCAAGTCGGACAGAATCATGGCTACACCTTC. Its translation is CASSQVGQNHGYTF.

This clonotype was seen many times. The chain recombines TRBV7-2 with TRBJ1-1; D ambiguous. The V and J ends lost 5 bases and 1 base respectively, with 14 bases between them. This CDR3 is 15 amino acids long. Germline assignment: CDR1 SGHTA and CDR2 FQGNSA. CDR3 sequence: CASSAAFGGNTEAFF. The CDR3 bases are TGTGCCAGCAGCGCTGCTTTCGGCGGGAACACTGAAGCTTTCTTT.

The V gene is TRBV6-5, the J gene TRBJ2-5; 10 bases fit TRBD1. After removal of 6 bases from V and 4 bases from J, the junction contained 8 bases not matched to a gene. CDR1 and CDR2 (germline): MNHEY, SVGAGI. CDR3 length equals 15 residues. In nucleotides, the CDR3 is TGTGCCAGCAGCAAGATCCGGGACAGGGGAGAGACCCAGTACTTC. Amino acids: CASSKIRDRGETQYF.

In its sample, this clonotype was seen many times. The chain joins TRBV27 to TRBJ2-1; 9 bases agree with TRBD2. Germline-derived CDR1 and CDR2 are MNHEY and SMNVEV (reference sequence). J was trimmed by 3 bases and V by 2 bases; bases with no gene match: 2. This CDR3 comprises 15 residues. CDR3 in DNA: TGTGCCAGCAGTTTAGGAGCGGGGGGCTACAATGAGCAGTTCTTC. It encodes CASSLGAGGYNEQFF.

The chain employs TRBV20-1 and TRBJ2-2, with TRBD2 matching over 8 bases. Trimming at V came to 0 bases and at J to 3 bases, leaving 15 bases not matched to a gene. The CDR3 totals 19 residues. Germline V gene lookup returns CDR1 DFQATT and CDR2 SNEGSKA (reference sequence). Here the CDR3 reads CSAREARTSWSMDTGELFF. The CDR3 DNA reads TGCAGTGCTAGAGAAGCCCGGACTAGCTGGAGTATGGACACCGGGGAGCTGTTTTTT.

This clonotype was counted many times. CDR3: CASSSQPIQAWNTEAFF. CDR3 DNA: TGTGCCAGCAGCTCACAACCTATACAGGCGTGGAACACTGAAGCTTTCTTT. The chain joins TRBV7-2 to TRBJ1-1, with D possibly being TRBD1 (5 bases). Germline lookup yields CDR1 SGHTA and CDR2 FQGNSA. This CDR3 is 17 amino acids long. The ends were cut back, 4 bases at V and 1 base at J, with 19 bases in the middle.

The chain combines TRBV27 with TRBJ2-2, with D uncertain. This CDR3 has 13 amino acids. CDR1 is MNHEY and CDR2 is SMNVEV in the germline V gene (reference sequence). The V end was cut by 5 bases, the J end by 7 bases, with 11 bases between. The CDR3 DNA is TGTGCCAGCAGTGGTGGTTACGGCGGGGAGCTGTTTTTT. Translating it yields CASSGGYGGELFF.

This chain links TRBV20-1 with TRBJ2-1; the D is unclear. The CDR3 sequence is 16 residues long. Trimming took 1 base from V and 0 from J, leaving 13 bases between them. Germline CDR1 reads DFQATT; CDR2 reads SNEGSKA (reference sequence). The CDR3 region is CSARALTLSSYNEQFF. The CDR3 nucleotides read TGCAGTGCTAGAGCCCTAACTCTGAGCTCCTACAATGAGCAGTTCTTC.

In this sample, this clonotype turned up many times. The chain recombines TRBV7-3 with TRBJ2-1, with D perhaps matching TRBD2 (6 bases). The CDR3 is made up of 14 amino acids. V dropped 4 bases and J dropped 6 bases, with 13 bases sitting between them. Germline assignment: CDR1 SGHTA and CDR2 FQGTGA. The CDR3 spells CASSSERDFNEQFF. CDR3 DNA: TGTGCCAGCAGCTCAGAAAGGGACTTCAATGAGCAGTTCTTC.